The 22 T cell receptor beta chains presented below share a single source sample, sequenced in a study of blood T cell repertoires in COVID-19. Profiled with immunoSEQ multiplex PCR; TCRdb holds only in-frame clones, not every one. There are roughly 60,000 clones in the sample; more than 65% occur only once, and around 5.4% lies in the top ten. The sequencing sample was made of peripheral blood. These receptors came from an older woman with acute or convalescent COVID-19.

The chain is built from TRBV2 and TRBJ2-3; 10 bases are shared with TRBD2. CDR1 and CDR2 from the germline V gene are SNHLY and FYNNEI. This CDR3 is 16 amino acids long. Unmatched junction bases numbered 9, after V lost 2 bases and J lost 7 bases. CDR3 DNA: TGTGCCAGCAGTGAAAGTGGAGCGGGGGGGCAACATACGCAGTATTTT. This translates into CASSESGAGGQHTQYF.

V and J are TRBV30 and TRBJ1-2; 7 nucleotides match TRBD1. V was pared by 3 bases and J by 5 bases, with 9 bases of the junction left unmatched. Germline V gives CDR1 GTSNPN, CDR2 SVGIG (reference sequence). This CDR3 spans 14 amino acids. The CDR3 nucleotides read TGTGCCTGGAGAAAGCTTGCAGGGGGATATGGCTACACCTTC. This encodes CAWRKLAGGYGYTF.

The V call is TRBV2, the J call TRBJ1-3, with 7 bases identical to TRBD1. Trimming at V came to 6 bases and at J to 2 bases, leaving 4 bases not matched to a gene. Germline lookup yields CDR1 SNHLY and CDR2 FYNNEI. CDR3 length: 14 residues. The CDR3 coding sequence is TGTGCCAGCAGGCCCGGGACAGCTGGAAACACCATATATTTT. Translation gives CASRPGTAGNTIYF. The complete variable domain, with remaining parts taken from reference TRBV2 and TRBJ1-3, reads EPEVTQTPSHQVTQMGQEVILRCVPISNHLYFYWYRQILGQKVEFLVSFYNNEISEKSEIFDDQFSVERPDGSNFTLKIRSTKLEDSAMYFCASRPGTAGNTIYFGEGSWLTVV.

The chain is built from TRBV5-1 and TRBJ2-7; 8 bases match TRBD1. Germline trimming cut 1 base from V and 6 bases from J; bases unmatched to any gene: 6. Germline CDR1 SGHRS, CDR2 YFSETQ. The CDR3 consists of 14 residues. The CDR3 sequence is CASSLMGQAGEQYF. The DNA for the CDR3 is TGCGCCAGCAGCTTGATGGGACAGGCAGGCGAGCAGTACTTC.

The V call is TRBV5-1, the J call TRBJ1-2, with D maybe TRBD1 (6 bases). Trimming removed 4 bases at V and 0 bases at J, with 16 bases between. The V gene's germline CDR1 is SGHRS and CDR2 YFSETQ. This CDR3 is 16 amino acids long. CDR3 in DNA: TGCGCCAGCAGCGGGGGCCTTAGGGGAGCTAACTATGGCTACACCTTC. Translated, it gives CASSGGLRGANYGYTF.

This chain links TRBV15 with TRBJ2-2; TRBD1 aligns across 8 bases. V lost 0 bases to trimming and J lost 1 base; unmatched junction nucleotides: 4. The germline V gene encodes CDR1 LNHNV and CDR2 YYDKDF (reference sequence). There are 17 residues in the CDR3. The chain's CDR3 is CATSRDQGARNTGELFF. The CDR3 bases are TGTGCCACCAGCAGAGACCAGGGGGCGAGGAACACCGGGGAGCTGTTTTTT.

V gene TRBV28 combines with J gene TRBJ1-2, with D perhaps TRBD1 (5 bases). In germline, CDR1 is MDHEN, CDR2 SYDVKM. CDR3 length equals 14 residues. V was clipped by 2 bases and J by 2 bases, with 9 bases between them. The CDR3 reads CASSLGAGNYGYTF. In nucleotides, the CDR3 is TGTGCCAGCAGTTTAGGGGCAGGGAACTATGGCTACACCTTC.

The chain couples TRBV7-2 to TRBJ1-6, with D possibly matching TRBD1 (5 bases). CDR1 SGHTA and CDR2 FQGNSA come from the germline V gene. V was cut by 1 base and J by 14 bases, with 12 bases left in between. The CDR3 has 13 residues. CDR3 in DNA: TGTGCCAGCAGCTTAGTGGACGTAGGGGCCCTCCACTTT. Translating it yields CASSLVDVGALHF.

CDR3 loop: CASSSLPGTGDYEQYF. The CDR3 DNA is TGTGCCAGCAGCTCGTTGCCGGGGACAGGGGACTACGAGCAGTACTTC. This sequence joins TRBV7-9 and TRBJ2-7; 10 bases match TRBD1. Germline trimming cut 4 bases from V and 3 bases from J; bases unmatched to any gene: 9. The CDR3 loop spans 16 amino acids. CDR1 and CDR2 (germline): SEHNR, FQNEAQ (reference sequence).

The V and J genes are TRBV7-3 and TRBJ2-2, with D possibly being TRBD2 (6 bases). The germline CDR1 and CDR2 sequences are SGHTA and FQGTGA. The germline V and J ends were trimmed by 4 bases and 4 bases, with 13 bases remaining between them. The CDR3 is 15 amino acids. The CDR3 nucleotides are TGTGCCAGCAGCTCAGCTCGGGGAGGCACCGGGGAGCTGTTTTTT. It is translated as CASSSARGGTGELFF. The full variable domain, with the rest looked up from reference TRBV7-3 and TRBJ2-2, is GAGVSQTPSNKVTEKGKYVELRCDPISGHTALYWYRQSLGQGPEFLIYFQGTGAADDSGLPNDRFFAVRPEGSVSTLKIQRTERGDSAVYLCASSSARGGTGELFFGEGSRLTVL.

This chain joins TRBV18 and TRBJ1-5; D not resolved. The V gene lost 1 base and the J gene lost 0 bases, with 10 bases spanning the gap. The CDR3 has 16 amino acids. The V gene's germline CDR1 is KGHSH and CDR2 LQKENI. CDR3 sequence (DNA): TGTGCCAGCTCACCACAGTTACCAGGTAGCAATCAGCCCCAGCATTTT. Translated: CASSPQLPGSNQPQHF. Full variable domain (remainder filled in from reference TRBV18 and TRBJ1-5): NAGVMQNPRHLVRRRGQEARLRCSPMKGHSHVYWYRQLPEEGLKFMVYLQKENIIDESGMPKERFSAEFPKEGPSILRIQQVVRGDSAAYFCASSPQLPGSNQPQHFGDGTRLSIL.

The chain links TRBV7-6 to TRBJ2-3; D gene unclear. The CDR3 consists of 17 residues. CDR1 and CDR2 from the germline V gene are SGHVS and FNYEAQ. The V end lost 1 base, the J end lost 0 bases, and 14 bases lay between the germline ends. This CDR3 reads CASSLVLPLSSTDTQYF. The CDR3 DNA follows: TGTGCCAGCAGCTTAGTTCTCCCGCTATCTAGCACAGATACGCAGTATTTT. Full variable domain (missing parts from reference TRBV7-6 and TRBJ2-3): GAGVSQSPRYKVTKRGQDVALRCDPISGHVSLYWYRQALGQGPEFLTYFNYEAQQDKSGLPNDRFSAERPEGSISTLTIQRTEQRDSAMYRCASSLVLPLSSTDTQYFGPGTRLTVL.

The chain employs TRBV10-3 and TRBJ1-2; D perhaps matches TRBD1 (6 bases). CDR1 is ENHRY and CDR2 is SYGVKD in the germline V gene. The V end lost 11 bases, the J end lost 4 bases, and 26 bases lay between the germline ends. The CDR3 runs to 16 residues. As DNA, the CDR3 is TGTGCCGTCCTGCGACAGGAACCCACCCCTGGCTATGGCTACACCTTC. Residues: CAVLRQEPTPGYGYTF.

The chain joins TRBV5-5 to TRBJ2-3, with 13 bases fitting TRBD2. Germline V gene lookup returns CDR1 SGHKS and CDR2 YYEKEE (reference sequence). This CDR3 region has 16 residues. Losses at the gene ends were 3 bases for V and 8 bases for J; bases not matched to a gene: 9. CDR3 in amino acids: CASSSWTSGGVSTQYF. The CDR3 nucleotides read TGTGCCAGCAGCTCTTGGACTAGCGGGGGTGTAAGTACGCAGTATTTT.

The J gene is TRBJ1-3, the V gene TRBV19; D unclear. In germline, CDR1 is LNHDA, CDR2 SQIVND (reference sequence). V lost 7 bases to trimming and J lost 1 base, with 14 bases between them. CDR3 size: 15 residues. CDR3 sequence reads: CASKSERLSGNTIYF. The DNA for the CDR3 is TGTGCCAGTAAGAGTGAGAGGCTATCTGGAAACACCATATATTTT.

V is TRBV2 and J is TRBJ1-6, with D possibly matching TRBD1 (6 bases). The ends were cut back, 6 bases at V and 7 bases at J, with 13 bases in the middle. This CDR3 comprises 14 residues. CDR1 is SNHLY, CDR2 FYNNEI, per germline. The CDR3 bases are TGTGCCAGCAGCACAGGGCTTCAGAATTCACCCCTCCACTTT. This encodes CASSTGLQNSPLHF.

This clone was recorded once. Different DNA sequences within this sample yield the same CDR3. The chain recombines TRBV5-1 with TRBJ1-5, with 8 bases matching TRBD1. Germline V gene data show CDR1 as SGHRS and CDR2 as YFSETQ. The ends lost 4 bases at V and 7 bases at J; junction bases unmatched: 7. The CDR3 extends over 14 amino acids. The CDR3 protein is CASSPGQGGQPQHF. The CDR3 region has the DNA TGCGCCAGCAGCCCAGGACAGGGAGGGCAGCCCCAGCATTTT.

The CDR3 spells CASSLGSSSNYGYTF. The CDR3 bases are TGTGCCAGCAGCTTGGGCAGCTCCTCTAACTATGGCTACACCTTC. The rearrangement links TRBV11-1 to TRBJ1-2, with D uncertain. Germline lookup yields CDR1 SGHAT and CDR2 FQDESV (reference sequence). V was clipped by 3 bases and J by 0 bases, with 11 bases between them. The CDR3 extends over 15 amino acids.

CDR3 residues: CASRDLLGGNQPQHF. The CDR3 nucleotides are TGTGCCAGTAGGGATTTGTTGGGAGGCAATCAGCCCCAGCATTTT. V is TRBV19 and J is TRBJ1-5; D not resolved. The V end lost 6 bases, the J end lost 2 bases, and 14 bases lay between the germline ends. Germline V gives CDR1 LNHDA, CDR2 SQIVND (reference sequence). The CDR3 loop spans 15 amino acids. Based on the CDR3 plus reference TRBV19 and TRBJ1-5, the full variable domain is DGGITQSPKYLFRKEGQNVTLSCEQNLNHDAMYWYRQDPGQGLRLIYYSQIVNDFQKGDIAEGYSVSREKKESFPLTVTSAQKNPTAFYLCASRDLLGGNQPQHFGDGTRLSIL.

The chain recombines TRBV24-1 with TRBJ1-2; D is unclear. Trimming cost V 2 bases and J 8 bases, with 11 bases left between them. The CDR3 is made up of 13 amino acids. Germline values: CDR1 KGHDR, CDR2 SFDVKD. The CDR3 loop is CATSDWGQRGYTF. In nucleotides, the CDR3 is TGTGCCACCAGTGATTGGGGTCAGCGGGGCTACACCTTC.

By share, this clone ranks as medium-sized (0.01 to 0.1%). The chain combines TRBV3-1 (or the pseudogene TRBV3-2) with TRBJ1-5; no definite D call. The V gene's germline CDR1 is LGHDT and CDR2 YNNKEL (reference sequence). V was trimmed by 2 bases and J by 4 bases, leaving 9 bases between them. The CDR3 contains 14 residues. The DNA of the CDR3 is TGTGCCAGCAGCCAATGGGGAGGTAATCAGCCCCAGCATTTT. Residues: CASSQWGGNQPQHF.

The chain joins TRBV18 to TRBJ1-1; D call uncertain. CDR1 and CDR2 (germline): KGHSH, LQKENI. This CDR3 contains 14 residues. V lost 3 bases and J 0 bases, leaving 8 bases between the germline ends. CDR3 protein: CASSPEALNTEAFF. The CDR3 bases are TGTGCCAGCTCACCGGAGGCTTTGAACACTGAAGCTTTCTTT.